This T cell receptor (beta chain) was found in a study of vaccination and CD4 T cells after COVID-19. Across the whole study: Convalescents were six males and four females, two of them Hispanic.

Indicated treatment: roughly ten-day PBMC culture with coronavirus spike peptide pools or control peptides (ViraFEST assay). It was before the COVID-19 pandemic (2011-2018) that the unexposed donor's CD4+ T cells were collected. Days 3 and 7 saw half the medium swapped for fresh IL-2 medium. If enough cells were available, CD4+ T cells from unexposed donors were probed with SARS-CoV-2 S/N and four cold-coronavirus spikes. V lost 5 bases and J 3 bases, leaving 17 bases between the germline ends. The V gene's germline CDR1 is DFQATT and CDR2 SNEGSKA (reference sequence). The CDR3 extends over 14 amino acids. With respect to this clonotype: Its specificity is unknown.

Sequencing of DNA taken from cultured CD4+ T cells relied on the Oncomine TCR Beta short-read assay. From the PCR reads, TCRdb called clonotypes with MiXCR, one entry per CDR3 protein. The sample contains around 6,800 distinct CDR3 sequences, about 26% of which appear only once. The sample consisted of CD4+ T cells from blood, cultured in vitro. The sequence was obtained from a human donor in good health. V and J are TRBV20-1 and TRBJ2-7, with a possible D match to TRBD1 (5 bases). CDR3 nucleotide sequence: TGCAGTGCTCAAAGCCAGGGTTATAACTACGAGCAGTACTTC. This translates into CSAQSQGYNYEQYF.